The sequence of this T cell receptor (beta chain) was determined in a study of cytomegalovirus exposure and HLA in healthy donors. Looking at the study overall: Earlier findings included 100 million to 130 million unique TCR beta sequences obtained from about 180 million T cells. Findings and caveats of the study: The records held CMV serostatus as the only immune exposure information. When a later analysis compared HLA-associated TCR beta chains with equally common others, the HLA-associated chains turned out to be more clonally expanded and to have lower generation probabilities. It is likely that the observed cluster of highly shared sequence variants was a sequencing artifact.

V lost 4 bases and J lost 0, with 17 bases in between. The CDR3 runs 18 residues. The germline V gene has CDR1 SGDLS and CDR2 YYNGEE. With 60 Vbeta and 13 Jbeta primers, the PCR was carried out. Method: immunoSEQ multiplex PCR; TCRdb's copy keeps in-frame clones and lacks some. Of 65,000 to 80,000 clones detected, about 81% appear once; the ten largest clones hold 8% to 9.5%. This clone was found once. Its antigen is undetermined. This rearrangement joins TRBV9 to TRBJ2-6, with D tentatively TRBD1 (5 bases). The sequenced sample was PBMCs. The clonotype was recovered from a woman aged 40-49 years in good health and CMV-seropositive. CDR3 sequence reads: CASSSQGRVDSGANVLTF. Here the CDR3 DNA reads TGTGCCAGCAGCTCCCAGGGTAGGGTGGACTCTGGGGCCAACGTCCTGACTTTC.